This TCR beta chain comes out of a study of control samples from healthy donors and cancer patients. Sequenced by immunoSEQ multiplex PCR; TCRdb stores in-frame clones only, minus some. This table has 55,000 to 70,000 clones, around 93% appearing once. The sequence derives from a man aged 25 to 40 with colorectal cancer. Sequencing input: PBMCs.

CDR3 nucleotides: TGTGCCAGCAGCCAAGGGGATTACGGGGAGCTGTTTTTT. Translating gives CASSQGDYGELFF. This sequence joins TRBV4-2 and TRBJ2-2; D unclear. Germline CDR1 LGHNA, CDR2 YNFKEQ. V lost 1 base to trimming and J lost 7 bases, with 7 bases between them. The CDR3 sequence is 13 residues long.